This paragraph reports one TCR beta chain. Its antigen remains unknown. This sample is drawn from a study of cytomegalovirus exposure and HLA in healthy donors. The study's findings and limits: Sequencing likely generated an artifact that appeared as a cluster of highly shared sequence variants.

Germline V gives CDR1 KGHSH, CDR2 LQKENI. Trimming at V came to 6 bases and at J to 4 bases, leaving 8 bases not matched to a gene. There are 15 residues in the CDR3. With 60 Vbeta and 13 Jbeta primers, the PCR was carried out. Sequenced by immunoSEQ multiplex PCR; TCRdb stores in-frame clones only, minus some. The table shows around 45,000 clones, with roughly half occurring only once. The sample consisted of PBMCs. The origin of this receptor is a man in his 60s in good health and CMV-seronegative. J is TRBJ2-5 and V is TRBV18, with 10 bases that match TRBD1. The CDR3 nucleotides read TGTGCCAGCTCCCGCGACAGGGGGCATGGAGAGACCCAGTACTTC. Residues: CASSRDRGHGETQYF.